This TCR beta chain was sequenced in a study of cytomegalovirus exposure and HLA in healthy donors. Findings and limits, study-wide: When analyzed later, the rates of TCR association showed variation by HLA locus, with DRB1 the most and HLA-C the fewest.

A word on this clone: Its antigen remains unknown.

This CDR3 comprises 15 residues. Trimming left V 0 bases short and J 4 bases short, with 12 bases between. Germline lookup yields CDR1 MGHRA and CDR2 YSYEKL. With 60 Vbeta and 13 Jbeta primers, the PCR was carried out. Data came from immunoSEQ multiplex PCR; TCRdb stores just in-frame clones and leaves some out. The sample includes about 150,000 clones, about 74% of them seen just once. This clonotype originated in a man aged 35 to 55 in good health and CMV-seropositive. Sequenced sample: PBMCs. The J gene is TRBJ1-2, the V gene TRBV4-1, with a possible D match to TRBD1 (5 bases). CDR3 sequence (DNA): TGCGCCAGCAGCCAAGATCCGGCAGGGATCTATGGCTACACCTTC. This gives the protein CASSQDPAGIYGYTF.